This T cell receptor beta chain was profiled in a study of monozygotic twins with inflammatory bowel disease. CDR1 is LNHNV, CDR2 YYDKDF, per germline (reference sequence). CDR3 length: 15 amino acids. In regard to this clonotype: Its antigen is undetermined.

Study observations and caveats: Diversity of TCRbeta measured by inverse Simpson was lower in IBD patients than in healthy co-twins. Patients received differing immunosuppressive treatments, which may have added variability to their repertoires.

Researchers ran eight separate cDNA reactions for each sample. Added by template switching were UMIs that each held a 6-nucleotide sample barcode. TCRdb reprocessed the 5' RACE reads and reports one entry per CDR3 protein, with no DNA. This table lists 350,000 to 400,000 distinct CDR3 sequences. Sequenced input: blood. The rearrangement joins TRBV15 to TRBJ2-3; there is no DNA to check the TCRdb D call of TRBD1. The sequence derives from a human donor with ulcerative colitis or Crohn's disease, or a healthy co-twin of an affected twin (not recorded which). The CDR3 here is CATTVPGYKSDTQYF.